These 17 T cell receptor beta chains originate from one sample sequenced in a study of shared clonotypes between healthy human individuals. Only CD45RO-negative cells positively selected for CCR7 counted as naive CD8 cells, so terminally differentiated effector memory CD45RA+ cells were excluded. The protocol was immunoSEQ multiplex PCR, while the TCRdb copy is restricted to in-frame clones and leaves out a portion. The sample lists more than 2 million clones, approximately 92% occurring once. Sequencing was carried out using naive CD8+ T cells from PBMCs. These receptors were obtained from a young man in good health. Some clones in this sample may be carry-over from other donors' samples.

The chain uses TRBV5-5 and TRBJ1-2; 7 bases align to TRBD1. This CDR3 has 16 residues. The germline gives CDR1 SGHKS, CDR2 YYEKEE (reference sequence). The ends lost 4 bases at V and 1 base at J; junction bases unmatched: 10. CDR3 residues: CASSLRDSLFNYGYTF. CDR3 DNA: TGTGCCAGCAGCCTCCGGGACAGCCTTTTTAACTATGGCTACACCTTC.

The chain combines TRBV4-2 with TRBJ2-2; D is unclear. The V end lost 2 bases, the J end lost 5 bases, and 9 bases lay between the germline ends. Germline V lookup: CDR1 LGHNA, CDR2 YNFKEQ. The CDR3 is made up of 14 amino acids. CDR3: CASSQKTPTGELFF. CDR3 DNA: TGTGCCAGCAGCCAAAAAACACCGACCGGGGAGCTGTTTTTT.

This chain connects TRBV9 to TRBJ1-1; D gene uncertain. V was cut by 4 bases and J by 0 bases, with 13 bases left in between. CDR3 length: 15 amino acids. Germline V gene lookup returns CDR1 SGDLS and CDR2 YYNGEE. The chain's CDR3 is CASSSPGGMNTEAFF. The CDR3 bases are TGTGCCAGCAGCTCTCCAGGTGGAATGAACACTGAAGCTTTCTTT.

V gene TRBV5-1 combines with J gene TRBJ2-4, with 7 bases lining up with TRBD2. The CDR3 sequence is 18 residues long. V was clipped by 0 bases and J by 1 base; unmatched bases: 10. Per the germline V gene, CDR1 is SGHRS and CDR2 is YFSETQ. CDR3 coding DNA: TGCGCCAGCAGCTTGGGCGGACTTAGGGAGGGGGCCAAAAACATTCAGTACTTC. This encodes CASSLGGLREGAKNIQYF.

The chain employs TRBV10-2 and TRBJ2-1; no clear D. V was cut by 1 base and J by 2 bases, with 3 bases left in between. The CDR3 has 13 residues. Germline CDR1 is WSHSY and CDR2 is SAAADI. CDR3 residues: CASSEFAYNEQFF. CDR3 bases: TGCGCCAGCAGTGAGTTTGCCTACAATGAGCAGTTCTTC.

The gene calls are TRBV6-5 and TRBJ2-3; D is undetermined. Looked up from germline, CDR1 is MNHEY and CDR2 is SVGAGI. Trimming left V 4 bases short and J 0 bases short, with 5 bases between. This CDR3 comprises 13 residues. The CDR3 bases are TGTGCCAGCAGTTTCGGGAGCACAGATACGCAGTATTTT. This sequence encodes CASSFGSTDTQYF.

In regard to this clone: Other nucleotide sequences in the sample specify the same CDR3. The chain uses TRBV9 and TRBJ2-7; D ambiguous. V dropped 3 bases and J dropped 0 bases, with 7 bases sitting between them. This CDR3 has 13 amino acids. Germline V gives CDR1 SGDLS, CDR2 YYNGEE. The CDR3 DNA reads TGTGCCAGCAGCGCTGGTGGCTCCTACGAGCAGTACTTC. Translating it yields CASSAGGSYEQYF.

V usage is TRBV14 and J usage is TRBJ1-1; 7 nucleotides agree with TRBD1. This CDR3 is 15 amino acids long. Germline V gives CDR1 SGHDN, CDR2 FVKESK. The V segment lost 0 bases and the J segment 2 bases; nucleotides outside the gene matches: 3. In DNA form, the CDR3 reads TGTGCCAGCAGCCAAGACGACAGGGCAAACACTGAAGCTTTCTTT. Its protein product is CASSQDDRANTEAFF.

The chain joins TRBV7-9 to TRBJ2-1; unclear D gene. The V end was cut by 7 bases, the J end by 2 bases, with 12 bases between. CDR3 length: 14 amino acids. Germline values: CDR1 SEHNR, CDR2 FQNEAQ (reference sequence). CDR3 protein: CASTSLTPYNEQFF. CDR3 sequence (DNA): TGTGCCAGCACCTCACTAACGCCCTACAATGAGCAGTTCTTC.

The rearrangement uses TRBV27 and TRBJ2-7, with unresolved D. The CDR3 runs 14 residues. Germline CDR1 reads MNHEY; CDR2 reads SMNVEV (reference sequence). Trimming pared 7 bases from V and 2 bases from J, leaving 15 bases between. This CDR3 is CASMIGFGTYEQYF. CDR3 bases: TGTGCCAGCATGATAGGGTTTGGGACCTACGAGCAGTACTTC.

V is TRBV6-5 and J is TRBJ2-3; D may be TRBD2 (6 bases). The CDR3 is made up of 14 amino acids. In germline, CDR1 is MNHEY, CDR2 SVGAGI. Trimming removed 6 bases at V and 0 bases at J, with 10 bases between. The CDR3 sequence: CASRFSGSTDTQYF. The CDR3 coding sequence is TGTGCCAGCAGGTTTAGCGGTAGCACAGATACGCAGTATTTT.

A remark on this clone: Other DNA sequences of this sample code for an identical CDR3. V usage is TRBV28 and J usage is TRBJ2-7; tentative D call: TRBD2 (6 bases). The germline gives CDR1 MDHEN, CDR2 SYDVKM. V was trimmed by 5 bases and J by 0 bases, leaving 20 bases between them. This CDR3 is 17 amino acids long. The CDR3 region has the DNA TGTGCCAGCAGTGGTTTCGCCTCCGCGGGGAGCTCCTACGAGCAGTACTTC. Translated: CASSGFASAGSSYEQYF.

The chain uses TRBV4-1 and TRBJ2-1; TRBD1 aligns across 9 bases. Germline V CDR1 and CDR2: MGHRA, YSYEKL. The J segment lost 4 bases and the V segment lost 4 bases, leaving 5 bases of the junction unmatched. This CDR3 spans 15 amino acids. In DNA, the CDR3 is TGCGCCAGCAGCCTCCGACAGGGGGAGTACAATGAGCAGTTCTTC. Amino acids: CASSLRQGEYNEQFF.

The gene calls are TRBV19 and TRBJ2-7; weak D call: TRBD2 (6 bases). The CDR3 extends over 14 amino acids. CDR1 and CDR2 from the germline V gene are LNHDA and SQIVND (reference sequence). V was pared by 8 bases and J by 6 bases, with 20 bases between. The CDR3, as DNA: TGTGCCAGTCTTGACGGGCCGCGGCGGGGCGAGCAGTACTTC. Protein product: CASLDGPRRGEQYF. The whole variable domain, filled in from reference TRBV19 and TRBJ2-7, reads DGGITQSPKYLFRKEGQNVTLSCEQNLNHDAMYWYRQDPGQGLRLIYYSQIVNDFQKGDIAEGYSVSREKKESFPLTVTSAQKNPTAFYLCASLDGPRRGEQYFGPGTRLTVT.

The rearrangement links TRBV5-1 to TRBJ2-7; 9 bases agree with TRBD1. Germline lookup yields CDR1 SGHRS and CDR2 YFSETQ. V was clipped by 1 base and J by 3 bases; unmatched bases: 5. The CDR3 has 15 residues. The CDR3 DNA follows: TGCGCCAGCAGCTTGTGGGGGACAGGGAACTACGAGCAGTACTTC. Amino acids: CASSLWGTGNYEQYF.

Concerning this clone itself: A junction boundary mismatches the germline segment, possibly from a read error. V is TRBV2 and J is TRBJ2-7; 7 bases fit TRBD1. There are 11 residues in the CDR3. Germline V CDR1 and CDR2: SNHLY, FYNNEI. In DNA form, the CDR3 reads TGTGCCGCCCGGGACAGAAACGCGCTGTATTTC. Residues: CAARDRNALYF.

The chain links TRBV4-3 to TRBJ2-7, with D possibly being TRBD1 (6 bases). This CDR3 comprises 15 residues. V dropped 5 bases and J dropped 3 bases, with 17 bases sitting between them. Germline loops: CDR1 LGHNA, CDR2 YSLEER. The CDR3 sequence: CASSTGMDSYYEQYF. In DNA form, the CDR3 reads TGCGCCAGCAGCACCGGGATGGACAGCTACTACGAGCAGTACTTC.